The 30 T cell receptor beta chains given below trace back to one sample, sequenced in a study of CD8 T cells in ankylosing spondylitis. Study-level results: The study identified a TCR beta motif of under 10 highly homologous variants that appeared characteristic of ankylosing spondylitis blood.

TCRdb called the 5' RACE reads again in MiXCR, with one record for every CDR3 protein. Of about 220,000 distinct CDR3 sequences in the sample, 7% to 8% were seen once. Which antigens these TCRs recognize remains unknown. The sequencing sample was made of blood, either unsorted or a sorted T cell fraction (not recorded which). The source of these receptors is a male donor with ankylosing spondylitis.

Ten or more counts support this clonotype. As DNA, the CDR3 is TGTGCCAGCAGTTACAAACAGGGGATCTTACAAGGCTACACCTTC. Amino acid sequence: CASSYKQGILQGYTF. This chain joins TRBV27 and TRBJ1-2, with 7 bases matching TRBD1. The CDR3 contains 15 residues. Germline loops: CDR1 MNHEY, CDR2 SMNVEV (reference sequence). The V segment lost 4 bases and the J segment 8 bases; nucleotides outside the gene matches: 13.

This clonotype was detected many times. The rearrangement uses TRBV14 and TRBJ2-1; D not certain. CDR1 is SGHDN, CDR2 FVKESK, per germline. V was cut by 1 base and J by 7 bases, with 11 bases left in between. The CDR3 runs 14 residues. The CDR3 DNA sequence: TGTGCCAGCAGCCAAGTAGGAAATATAAATGAGCAGTTCTTC. This sequence encodes CASSQVGNINEQFF.

This clonotype has ten or more counts. The gene calls are TRBV6-2 or TRBV6-3 and TRBJ1-1, with 9 bases lining up with TRBD1. The CDR3 has 18 residues. From germline, CDR1 is MNHEY and CDR2 SVGEGT. V was clipped by 2 bases and J by 5 bases; unmatched bases: 15. CDR3 bases: TGTGCCAGCAGTTACGTTGACGGGACAGGGCTTGGTTGGACTGAAGCTTTCTTT. Residues: CASSYVDGTGLGWTEAFF.

The table lists this clonotype with many counts. The rearrangement joins TRBV7-9 to TRBJ1-2; D is possibly TRBD1 (6 bases). V lost 5 bases and J 5 bases, leaving 12 bases between the germline ends. The CDR3 totals 13 residues. Germline V lookup: CDR1 SEHNR, CDR2 FQNEAQ (reference sequence). In DNA form, the CDR3 reads TGTGCCAGCAGCCCCGGAGGGGGGTATGGCTACACCTTC. Amino acids: CASSPGGGYGYTF.

This clonotype was observed many times. The chain carries TRBV29-1 and TRBJ2-7; D gene uncertain. Germline CDR1 SQVTM, CDR2 ANQGSEA. This CDR3 is 14 amino acids long. V was cut by 3 bases and J by 3 bases, with 15 bases left in between. CDR3 residues: CSVEISGLLYEQYF. The CDR3 DNA reads TGCAGCGTTGAGATCTCCGGGCTCCTCTACGAGCAGTACTTC.

This clonotype was counted ten times or more. The chain joins TRBV5-1 to TRBJ2-7; tentative D call: TRBD1 (5 bases). Between the trimmed V and J ends, which lost 4 bases and 3 bases, there was a span of 14 bases. Germline CDR1 and CDR2: SGHRS and YFSETQ. The CDR3 is made up of 14 amino acids. CDR3 DNA: TGCGCCAGCAGCAATCAAGGGGAAAGCTACGAGCAGTACTTC. Translated, it gives CASSNQGESYEQYF. The whole variable domain, remainder taken from reference TRBV5-1 and TRBJ2-7, is KAGVTQTPRYLIKTRGQQVTLSCSPISGHRSVSWYQQTPGQGLQFLFEYFSETQRNKGNFPGRFSGRQFSNSRSEMNVSTLELGDSALYLCASSNQGESYEQYFGPGTRLTVT.

This chain uses TRBV27 with TRBJ2-1; D is unclear. Trimming took off 5 bases at V and 8 bases at J, with 13 bases between the two ends. Looked up from germline, CDR1 is MNHEY and CDR2 is SMNVEV (reference sequence). The CDR3 extends over 13 amino acids. The CDR3 here is CASSPDPRDEQFF. CDR3 bases: TGTGCCAGCAGTCCAGACCCAAGAGATGAGCAGTTCTTC.

This clonotype was counted at least ten times. Germline is not matched at one junction end, which may reflect a read error. This chain connects TRBV7-7 to TRBJ2-1; a possible D gene is TRBD1 (5 bases). CDR1 is SSHAT and CDR2 is FNYEAQ in the germline V gene (reference sequence). This CDR3 contains 13 residues. As DNA, the CDR3 is TGTGCTAGCAGCTTAGGGGTCCTAAATGAGCAGTTCTTC. Translated: CASSLGVLNEQFF.

This clonotype occurred many times. The chain joins TRBV6-2 or TRBV6-3 to TRBJ1-1; D is uncertain. The CDR3 has 11 amino acids. Germline V gives CDR1 MNHEY, CDR2 SVGEGT. Trimming removed 4 bases at V and 4 bases at J, with 4 bases between. The DNA for the CDR3 is TGTGCCAGCAGTTGGGTCACTGAAGCTTTCTTT. It yields the protein CASSWVTEAFF.

The table lists this clonotype with a few counts. The J gene is TRBJ1-5, the V gene TRBV5-5; D unresolved. Trimming shortened V by 2 bases and J by 0 bases, and 6 bases separated the two germline ends. The CDR3 has 14 residues. The germline CDR1 and CDR2 sequences are SGHKS and YYEKEE (reference sequence). CDR3: CASSFWDSNQPQHF. CDR3 coding DNA: TGTGCCAGCAGCTTTTGGGATAGCAATCAGCCCCAGCATTTT.

There are a few counts of this clonotype. This sequence joins TRBV4-1 and TRBJ1-5; TRBD1 is a possible D gene (5 bases). The CDR3 is 17 amino acids. The germline V gene encodes CDR1 MGHRA and CDR2 YSYEKL. V was pared by 0 bases and J by 4 bases, with 16 bases between. CDR3 region: CASSQDFRGVGNQPQHF. The CDR3 region has the DNA TGCGCCAGCAGCCAAGATTTTCGAGGGGTTGGAAATCAGCCCCAGCATTTT.

This clonotype has just a few counts. V and J are TRBV7-9 and TRBJ2-7; 9 nucleotides match TRBD1. Germline CDR1 and CDR2: SEHNR and FQNEAQ (reference sequence). The V segment lost 5 bases and the J segment 2 bases; nucleotides outside the gene matches: 4. CDR3 length: 14 amino acids. The DNA of the CDR3 is TGTGCCAGCAGCATCCGGGACAGGGCCTACGAGCAGTACTTC. As protein: CASSIRDRAYEQYF.

This clonotype was seen repeatedly, ten times or more. V and J are TRBV20-1 and TRBJ1-2; tentative D call: TRBD1 (5 bases). The V end was cut by 6 bases, the J end by 2 bases, with 13 bases between. The germline V gene encodes CDR1 DFQATT and CDR2 SNEGSKA (reference sequence). The CDR3 has 13 residues. The CDR3 DNA follows: TGCAGTGCCCTAGGCTCAGGGAACTATGGCTACACCTTC. Amino acids: CSALGSGNYGYTF.

In this sample, this clonotype turned up a few times. The genes are TRBV27 and TRBJ2-7; D is possibly TRBD2 (6 bases). Trimming removed 6 bases from V and 2 bases from J, with 14 bases in between. The CDR3 spans 14 residues. The V gene's germline CDR1 is MNHEY and CDR2 SMNVEV (reference sequence). The CDR3: CASRTGTRTYEQYF. In DNA form, the CDR3 reads TGTGCCAGCAGGACCGGGACTCGAACCTACGAGCAGTACTTC.

This clonotype showed up many times. The chain links TRBV12-3 or TRBV12-4 to TRBJ2-5; 8 nucleotides agree with TRBD1. Trimming cost V 6 bases and J 2 bases; bases outside gene matches: 5. The CDR3 consists of 14 residues. The CDR3: CASSTRQGQETQYF. As DNA, the CDR3 is TGTGCCAGCAGCACGCGACAGGGGCAAGAGACCCAGTACTTC.

This clonotype was counted at least ten times. The chain combines TRBV14 with TRBJ2-3; D is possibly TRBD1 (5 bases). V dropped 4 bases and J dropped 2 bases, with 16 bases sitting between them. Germline-derived CDR1 and CDR2 are SGHDN and FVKESK. The CDR3 sequence is 16 residues long. CDR3 DNA sequence: TGTGCCAGCAGCCCAAGAAATAGACAGCCCACAGATACGCAGTATTTT. Its protein product is CASSPRNRQPTDTQYF.

This clonotype was picked up many times. The chain links TRBV9 to TRBJ2-7; D possibly corresponds to TRBD2 (7 bases). The CDR3 contains 15 residues. Germline V lookup: CDR1 SGDLS, CDR2 YYNGEE. V lost 3 bases to trimming and J lost 3 bases, with 16 bases between them. The CDR3: CASSEGGENFYEQYF. The CDR3 coding sequence is TGTGCCAGCAGCGAGGGGGGGGAGAACTTCTACGAGCAGTACTTC. The full variable domain, in which reference TRBV9 and TRBJ2-7 provide the parts outside the CDR3, is DSGVTQTPKHLITATGQRVTLRCSPRSGDLSVYWYQQSLDQGLQFLIQYYNGEERAKGNILERFSAQQFPDLHSELNLSSLELGDSALYFCASSEGGENFYEQYFGPGTRLTVT.

In its sample, this clonotype was seen many times. V gene TRBV14 combines with J gene TRBJ2-7; D call uncertain. The CDR3 has 13 residues. The V gene's germline CDR1 is SGHDN and CDR2 FVKESK. V shed 5 bases and J shed 1 base, with 9 bases lying between them. The CDR3: CASSGSPSYEQYF. CDR3 nucleotide sequence: TGTGCCAGCAGCGGCAGCCCTTCCTACGAGCAGTACTTC. Full variable domain (rest looked up from reference TRBV14 and TRBJ2-7): EAGVTQFPSHSVIEKGQTVTLRCDPISGHDNLYWYRRVMGKEIKFLLHFVKESKQDESGMPNNRFLAERTGGTYSTLKVQPAELEDSGVYFCASSGSPSYEQYFGPGTRLTVT.

The genes are TRBV24-1 and TRBJ2-7, with D perhaps matching TRBD2 (5 bases). Per germline, CDR1 KGHDR and CDR2 SFDVKD. The CDR3 covers 14 residues. The germline V and J ends were trimmed by 4 bases and 3 bases, with 12 bases remaining between them. The CDR3 is CATSESGPFYEQYF. DNA of the CDR3: TGTGCCACCAGTGAAAGCGGTCCGTTCTACGAGCAGTACTTC.

This clonotype occurred many times. The chain carries TRBV11-1 and TRBJ1-3; D is ambiguous. CDR1 and CDR2 (germline): SGHAT, FQDESV (reference sequence). Trimming removed 4 bases from V and 0 bases from J, with 19 bases in between. There are 18 residues in the CDR3. CDR3 protein: CASSSSHSRSYSGNTIYF. CDR3 in DNA: TGTGCCAGCAGCTCCAGCCACAGTCGGTCATACTCTGGAAACACCATATATTTT.

This clonotype showed up just a few times. This chain joins TRBV2 and TRBJ2-1, with TRBD2 matching 7 bases. The CDR3 loop spans 17 amino acids. Germline-derived CDR1 and CDR2 are SNHLY and FYNNEI. The J segment lost 7 bases and the V segment lost 3 bases, leaving 15 bases of the junction unmatched. DNA of the CDR3: TGTGCCAGCAGTGAGCTTGGTTGGAGGGAGGGCCGGAATGAGCAGTTCTTC. Amino acid sequence: CASSELGWREGRNEQFF.

Ten or more counts support this clonotype. The rearrangement uses TRBV28 and TRBJ2-3, with D uncertain. The V gene lost 8 bases and the J gene lost 1 base, with 10 bases spanning the gap. The CDR3 consists of 13 residues. Germline V gene sequence: CDR1 MDHEN, CDR2 SYDVKM. The CDR3 reads CASDGGRTDTQYF. CDR3 in DNA: TGTGCCAGCGACGGCGGTCGCACAGATACGCAGTATTTT.

This clonotype was seen at least ten times. The CDR3 sequence is CASRGPHVEQYF. CDR3 DNA: TGTGCCAGCAGGGGGCCTCACGTCGAGCAGTACTTC. The chain employs TRBV27 and TRBJ2-7; a possible D gene is TRBD1 (5 bases). The CDR3 sequence is 12 residues long. Trimming took off 6 bases at V and 6 bases at J, with 12 bases between the two ends. Germline V gene data show CDR1 as MNHEY and CDR2 as SMNVEV (reference sequence).

This clonotype was recorded at least ten times. The gene calls are TRBV27 and TRBJ1-4; a weak D match, TRBD1 (6 bases). The CDR3 is made up of 15 amino acids. The ends were cut back, 4 bases at V and 3 bases at J, with 12 bases in the middle. Germline V gives CDR1 MNHEY, CDR2 SMNVEV (reference sequence). CDR3 sequence: CASSSRTDPNEKLFF. CDR3 DNA sequence: TGTGCCAGCAGTTCGCGGACAGATCCTAATGAAAAACTGTTTTTT.

At least ten counts were recorded for this clonotype. The chain uses TRBV10-3 and TRBJ2-3; 11 bases agree with TRBD2. This CDR3 is 16 amino acids long. J gave up 10 bases and V 3 bases, and 12 bases lay outside the gene matches. Germline V CDR1 and CDR2: ENHRY, SYGVKD. For the CDR3, the DNA is TGTGCCATCAGTGAAGTGGGGGGACTAGCGGAATATCCGCAGTATTTT. It encodes CAISEVGGLAEYPQYF.

On this clonotype: A much bigger clone sits one base away, suggesting this may be a read error. The chain employs TRBV5-6 and TRBJ2-6; 7 bases fit TRBD1. The CDR3 contains 15 residues. The germline CDR1 and CDR2 sequences are SGHDT and YYEEEE. Written as DNA, the CDR3 is TGTGCCATCAGCCCCACAGGGGCTGGGGCCAACGTCCTGACTTTC. Translating it yields CAISPTGAGANVLTF.

This clonotype was observed many times. V and J are TRBV29-1 and TRBJ2-7; D is uncertain. Germline CDR1 reads SQVTM; CDR2 reads ANQGSEA. This CDR3 has 11 amino acids. V lost 1 base to trimming and J lost 2 bases, with 3 bases between them. The CDR3 bases are TGCAGCGTTGAAGGAGCCTACGAGCAGTACTTC. Encoded protein: CSVEGAYEQYF.

This clonotype was found many times. This chain uses TRBV6-5 with TRBJ2-7; 10 bases match TRBD2. Losses at the gene ends were 2 bases for V and 6 bases for J; bases not matched to a gene: 10. Germline assignment: CDR1 MNHEY and CDR2 SVGAGI. There are 16 residues in the CDR3. CDR3 DNA: TGTGCCAGCAGTTACACCCCGGAGGTAGCGGGAGGCGAGCAGTACTTC. It specifies CASSYTPEVAGGEQYF.

The chain carries TRBV27 and TRBJ1-1, with TRBD1 matching 8 bases. Per the germline V gene, CDR1 is MNHEY and CDR2 is SMNVEV (reference sequence). This CDR3 contains 10 residues. After removal of 8 bases from V and 14 bases from J, the junction contained 7 bases not matched to a gene. CDR3 nucleotide sequence: TGTGCCAGCGGGGGGACAGGCCAGTTCTTT. Translation gives CASGGTGQFF.

This clonotype was seen repeatedly, ten times or more. CDR3 in amino acids: CASSLIDRVDGYTF. CDR3 in DNA: TGTGCCAGCAGCTTAATTGACAGGGTGGATGGCTACACCTTC. The chain uses TRBV7-2 and TRBJ1-2; TRBD1 matches at 7 bases. The CDR3 covers 14 residues. V shed 2 bases and J 6 bases; nucleotides not matched to a gene: 6. Germline values: CDR1 SGHTA, CDR2 FQGNSA.